What follows is one TCR beta chain and its context. What it recognizes is unknown. This CDR3 region has 15 residues. The germline gives CDR1 KGHSH, CDR2 LQKENI. The ends lost 1 base at V and 2 bases at J; junction bases unmatched: 4. The PCR had 60 Vbeta and 13 Jbeta primers. Method: immunoSEQ multiplex PCR; TCRdb's copy keeps in-frame clones and lacks some. This sample has 180,000 or so clones, with around 80% found just once. The sample originates from a study of cytomegalovirus exposure and HLA in healthy donors. Background on the study: In terms of ancestry, the Caucasian-associated cluster contained 81% of the 300 to 400 genotyped donors. The study's findings and limits: For TCR beta chains, V- and J-gene trimming was later linked to a missense DCLRE1C variant. It was taken for granted in presence/absence analyses that sequencing depth across donors was roughly uniform.

Though nominally healthy at sampling, donors likely had unrecorded immune exposures. The sequenced sample consisted of PBMCs. The clonotype originates from a woman aged 25 to 39 in good health and CMV-seronegative. The chain has TRBV18 and TRBJ2-5, with 7 bases fitting TRBD2. CDR3 sequence reads: CASSPLRGGQETQYF. DNA of the CDR3: TGTGCCAGCTCACCACTGAGGGGAGGGCAAGAGACCCAGTACTTC.